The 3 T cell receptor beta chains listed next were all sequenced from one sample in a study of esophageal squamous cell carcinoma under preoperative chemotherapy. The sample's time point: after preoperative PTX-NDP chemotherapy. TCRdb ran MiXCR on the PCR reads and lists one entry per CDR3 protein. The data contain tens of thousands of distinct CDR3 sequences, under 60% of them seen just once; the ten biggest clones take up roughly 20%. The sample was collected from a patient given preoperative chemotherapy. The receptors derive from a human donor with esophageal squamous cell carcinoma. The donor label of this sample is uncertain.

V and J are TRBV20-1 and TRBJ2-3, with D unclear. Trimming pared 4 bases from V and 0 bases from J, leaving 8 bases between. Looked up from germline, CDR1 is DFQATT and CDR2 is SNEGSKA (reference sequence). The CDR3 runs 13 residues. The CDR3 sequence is CSAKRTSTDTQYF. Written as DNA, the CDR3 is TGCAGTGCTAAACGGACGAGCACAGATACGCAGTATTTT.

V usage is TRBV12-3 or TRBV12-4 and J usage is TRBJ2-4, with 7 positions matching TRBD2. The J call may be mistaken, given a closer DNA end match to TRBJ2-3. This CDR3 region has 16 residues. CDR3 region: CASSTTSVGAKDTQYF. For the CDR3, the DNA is TGTGCCAGCAGTACTACTAGCGTGGGAGCCAAAGACACTCAGTATTTT.

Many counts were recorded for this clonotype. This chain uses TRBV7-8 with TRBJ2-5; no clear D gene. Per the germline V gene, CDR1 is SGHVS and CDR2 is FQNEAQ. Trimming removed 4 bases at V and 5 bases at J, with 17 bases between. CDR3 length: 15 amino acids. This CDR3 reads CASSSFSKELETQYF. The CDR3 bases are TGTGCCAGCAGCTCCTTCAGCAAGGAACTGGAGACCCAGTACTTC.